These 29 T cell receptor beta chains originate from one sample sequenced in a study of shared clonotypes between healthy human individuals. Generated by immunoSEQ multiplex PCR, the TCRdb table keeps only in-frame clones and is missing some. Of 650,000 to 700,000 clones in the sample, 90% are singletons; the top ten hold about 33%. The sequenced sample consisted of memory CD8+ T cells from PBMCs. The subset: CD45RO+ cells pooled with CCR7-negative TemRA cells. These TCRs come from a man younger than 35 in good health. Some clones in this sample may be carry-over from other donors' samples.

This chain uses TRBV29-1 with TRBJ1-2; D is possibly TRBD1 (5 bases). V lost 0 bases and J 8 bases, leaving 13 bases between the germline ends. Germline assignment: CDR1 SQVTM and CDR2 ANQGSEA. The CDR3 loop spans 13 amino acids. The CDR3 nucleotides are TGCAGCGTTGAAGATAAGGGGAGCTCCGGCTACACCTTC. Its protein is CSVEDKGSSGYTF.

The chain carries TRBV7-9 and TRBJ2-4; 12 bases align to TRBD2. This CDR3 is built from 15 residues. V lost 5 bases, J lost 6 bases, and 5 bases stayed unmatched. Germline CDR1 SEHNR, CDR2 FQNEAQ (reference sequence). The CDR3 spells CASSPGLAGTNIQYF. CDR3 nucleotides: TGTGCCAGCAGCCCTGGACTAGCGGGAACAAACATTCAGTACTTC.

The V call is TRBV29-1, the J call TRBJ2-7; D is tentatively TRBD1 or TRBD2 (5 bases each). V was clipped by 3 bases and J by 0 bases, with 12 bases between them. Germline loops: CDR1 SQVTM, CDR2 ANQGSEA. The CDR3 covers 14 residues. The CDR3 DNA reads as TGCAGCGTTGAGGGGACGGGGAACTCCTACGAGCAGTACTTC. This sequence encodes CSVEGTGNSYEQYF.

The chain carries TRBV29-1 and TRBJ1-1; D uncertain. This CDR3 contains 13 residues. Between the trimmed V and J ends, which lost 4 bases and 0 bases, there was a span of 9 bases. Germline V lookup: CDR1 SQVTM, CDR2 ANQGSEA. The chain's CDR3 is CSVVVVLNTEAFF. As DNA, the CDR3 is TGCAGCGTTGTGGTCGTTTTGAACACTGAAGCTTTCTTT.

This clone showed up just a few times. In the same sample, other DNA sequences code for this CDR3. The gene calls are TRBV6-5 and TRBJ1-1; maybe TRBD1 (5 bases). Trimming stripped 6 bases from V and 0 bases from J, with 11 bases between. CDR3 size: 14 residues. The germline V gene encodes CDR1 MNHEY and CDR2 SVGAGI. DNA for the CDR3: TGTGCCAGCAGCTATGGGACCGTGAACACTGAAGCTTTCTTT. Its translation: CASSYGTVNTEAFF.

The gene calls are TRBV27 and TRBJ1-5; 10 bases match TRBD1. J gave up 5 bases and V 6 bases, and 4 bases lay outside the gene matches. This CDR3 spans 14 amino acids. CDR1 and CDR2 (germline): MNHEY, SMNVEV (reference sequence). CDR3 region: CASRTGGSDQPQHF. The DNA of the CDR3 is TGTGCCAGCAGGACAGGGGGCAGCGATCAGCCCCAGCATTTT.

The CDR3 DNA reads as TGCGCCAGCAGCCAGGCCCGGGACGGATATCAGCCCCAGCATTTT. Encoded protein: CASSQARDGYQPQHF. The rearrangement uses TRBV4-1 and TRBJ1-5, with a weak D call TRBD1 (5 bases). The germline gives CDR1 MGHRA, CDR2 YSYEKL. The CDR3 totals 15 residues. Trimming removed 3 bases from V and 5 bases from J, with 14 bases in between.

The chain recombines TRBV5-1 with TRBJ1-2; unclear D gene. The germline CDR1 and CDR2 sequences are SGHRS and YFSETQ. V gave up 4 bases and J gave up 4 bases, with 11 bases separating them. The CDR3 runs 13 residues. The CDR3 sequence: CASSDIFSYGYTF. CDR3 sequence (DNA): TGCGCCAGCAGCGACATTTTTAGCTATGGCTACACCTTC.

The chain joins TRBV28 to TRBJ2-7; D could derive from TRBD1 or TRBD2 (6 bases each). Deletions cut 6 bases from V and 5 bases from J, with 20 bases between. Germline loops: CDR1 MDHEN, CDR2 SYDVKM. The CDR3 is 15 amino acids. The CDR3 DNA is TGTGCCAGCAGCTTGGGCGCACAGGGACTCGACGAGCAGTACTTC. Translated: CASSLGAQGLDEQYF.

This sequence joins TRBV10-3 and TRBJ2-7, with TRBD2 identical over 10 bases. The germline V gene has CDR1 ENHRY and CDR2 SYGVKD. The J segment lost 4 bases and the V segment lost 5 bases, leaving 11 bases of the junction unmatched. The CDR3 extends over 16 amino acids. CDR3: CAISITQREGVYEQYF. CDR3 sequence (DNA): TGTGCCATCAGTATAACACAGCGGGAGGGCGTTTACGAGCAGTACTTC.

The chain recombines TRBV2 with TRBJ1-5; D may be TRBD1 (5 bases). Germline V lookup: CDR1 SNHLY, CDR2 FYNNEI. CDR3 length equals 15 residues. The ends were cut back, 4 bases at V and 3 bases at J, with 13 bases in the middle. The CDR3 spells CASSGQGYVNQPQHF. CDR3 coding DNA: TGTGCCAGCAGTGGGCAGGGTTATGTCAATCAGCCCCAGCATTTT.

This chain joins TRBV29-1 and TRBJ1-2, with D uncertain. CDR3 size: 11 residues. Germline V gives CDR1 SQVTM, CDR2 ANQGSEA. The V end lost 6 bases, the J end lost 7 bases, and 12 bases lay between the germline ends. CDR3 in DNA: TGCAGCGTCAACGCAGGCTTTGGCTACACCTTC. This codes for CSVNAGFGYTF.

This chain links TRBV13 with TRBJ2-7; D not resolved. V was cut by 5 bases and J by 2 bases, with 7 bases left in between. Germline-derived CDR1 and CDR2 are PRHDT and FYEKMQ (reference sequence). This CDR3 is built from 12 residues. The DNA of the CDR3 is TGTGCCAGCAGCGCTTCACCCTACGAGCAGTACTTC. Translation gives CASSASPYEQYF.

The chain uses TRBV9 and TRBJ2-1, with 8 bases identical to TRBD2. The J segment lost 3 bases and the V segment lost 0 bases, leaving 17 bases of the junction unmatched. Looked up from germline, CDR1 is SGDLS and CDR2 is YYNGEE. The CDR3 is made up of 20 amino acids. CDR3 nucleotides: TGTGCCAGCAGCGTAGGAAGGGGAGGCTTACTAGCGGAACACTACAATGAGCAGTTCTTC. Translating it yields CASSVGRGGLLAEHYNEQFF.

The V call is TRBV7-9, the J call TRBJ2-7; the D call may be TRBD1 or TRBD2 (5 bases each). There are 15 residues in the CDR3. Germline CDR1 and CDR2: SEHNR and FQNEAQ (reference sequence). Trimming shortened V by 6 bases and J by 4 bases, and 19 bases separated the two germline ends. The CDR3 is CASRPTSGTVYEQYF. The CDR3 DNA reads as TGTGCCAGCAGGCCCACCTCCGGGACGGTATACGAGCAGTACTTC.

The chain is built from TRBV27 and TRBJ2-7, with 7 nucleotides matching TRBD1. Germline lookup yields CDR1 MNHEY and CDR2 SMNVEV (reference sequence). This CDR3 region has 14 residues. Germline trimming cut 6 bases from V and 1 base from J; bases unmatched to any gene: 6. The CDR3 sequence: CASRLWDRSYEQYF. The CDR3 DNA reads as TGTGCCAGCAGGCTCTGGGACAGATCCTACGAGCAGTACTTC.

This chain joins TRBV19 and TRBJ1-1; D gene uncertain. The V gene's germline CDR1 is LNHDA and CDR2 SQIVND (reference sequence). Deletions cut 6 bases from V and 1 base from J, with 9 bases between. This CDR3 is 13 amino acids long. This CDR3 is CASSQTRNTEAFF. CDR3 nucleotides: TGTGCCAGTAGCCAAACAAGGAACACTGAAGCTTTCTTT.

The chain couples TRBV5-4 to TRBJ2-3, with D maybe TRBD2 (5 bases). The CDR3 consists of 16 residues. The V end lost 4 bases, the J end lost 5 bases, and 20 bases lay between the germline ends. Germline lookup yields CDR1 SGHNT and CDR2 YYREEE (reference sequence). Here the CDR3 reads CASSLGSVARRDTQYF. For the CDR3, the DNA is TGTGCCAGCAGCCTTGGGAGCGTAGCCCGGAGAGATACGCAGTATTTT.

This clone appeared once. The chain has TRBV4-2 and TRBJ2-7; 7 nucleotides line up with TRBD1. Germline assignment: CDR1 LGHNA and CDR2 YNFKEQ. The CDR3 length is 15 residues. The trim removed 0 bases at V and 6 bases at J, leaving 8 bases unmatched. The CDR3 is CASSQDWGTATEQYF. CDR3 nucleotides: TGTGCCAGCAGCCAAGATTGGGGGACAGCGACCGAGCAGTACTTC.

The chain has TRBV27 and TRBJ2-1; D possibly matches TRBD1 or TRBD2 (6 bases each). Germline CDR1 is MNHEY and CDR2 is SMNVEV (reference sequence). The CDR3 has 19 residues. V was pared by 2 bases and J by 3 bases, with 23 bases between. For the CDR3, the DNA is TGTGCCAGCAGTTTACTGTTTGGGGGGCGATTCTTTAGCTACAATGAGCAGTTCTTC. Amino acids: CASSLLFGGRFFSYNEQFF.

CDR3 coding DNA: TGTGCCAGCAGCTTTAACGGGGGGCCTAACTATGGCTACACCTTC. It translates to CASSFNGGPNYGYTF. The chain combines TRBV5-4 with TRBJ1-2; the D gene is possibly TRBD1 (6 bases). This CDR3 contains 15 residues. V was trimmed by 2 bases and J by 0 bases, leaving 11 bases between them. The V gene's germline CDR1 is SGHNT and CDR2 YYREEE (reference sequence).

V is TRBV11-2 and J is TRBJ2-3; D may be TRBD2 (6 bases). Germline V lookup: CDR1 SGHAT, CDR2 FQNNGV. The V gene lost 5 bases and the J gene lost 11 bases, with 17 bases spanning the gap. This CDR3 is built from 13 residues. Here the CDR3 reads CASSVGGPIGQYF. Here the CDR3 DNA reads TGTGCCAGCAGCGTCGGAGGGCCGATCGGGCAGTATTTT.

The J gene is TRBJ2-5, the V gene TRBV14; no definite D call. The CDR3 runs 14 residues. V was cut by 1 base and J by 0 bases, with 6 bases left in between. Germline V lookup: CDR1 SGHDN, CDR2 FVKESK. The CDR3 nucleotides are TGTGCCAGCAGCCAAGGAGCGTACCAAGAGACCCAGTACTTC. Its translation: CASSQGAYQETQYF.

The chain employs TRBV4-1 and TRBJ2-7; TRBD1 matches at 7 bases. Germline-derived CDR1 and CDR2 are MGHRA and YSYEKL. Trimming cost V 2 bases and J 6 bases; bases outside gene matches: 19. The CDR3 consists of 18 residues. CDR3 sequence: CASSQSLPVTGSMSEQYF. In nucleotides, the CDR3 is TGCGCCAGCAGCCAATCCCTACCAGTGACAGGGAGTATGAGCGAGCAGTACTTC.

The V and J genes are TRBV14 and TRBJ2-3, with D possibly TRBD2 on 6 matching bases. V shed 4 bases and J shed 3 bases, with 17 bases lying between them. The CDR3 extends over 16 amino acids. The germline CDR1 and CDR2 sequences are SGHDN and FVKESK. The DNA for the CDR3 is TGTGCCAGCAGCCGTTGGGTCGGGGGTAGAACAGATACGCAGTATTTT. Its translation: CASSRWVGGRTDTQYF.

The CDR3 loop reads CASSLAGPISYEQYF. CDR3 coding DNA: TGCGCCAGCAGCTTGGCGGGGCCCATATCCTACGAGCAGTACTTC. The chain is built from TRBV5-1 and TRBJ2-7, with D possibly being TRBD1 or TRBD2 (5 bases each). Trimming cost V 0 bases and J 1 base, with 11 bases left between them. This CDR3 spans 15 amino acids. From germline, CDR1 is SGHRS and CDR2 YFSETQ.

This chain links TRBV14 with TRBJ2-2, with D hard to call. Germline lookup yields CDR1 SGHDN and CDR2 FVKESK. CDR3 size: 12 residues. Trimming cost V 2 bases and J 5 bases, with 3 bases left between them. The CDR3: CASSQTTGELFF. In DNA form, the CDR3 reads TGTGCCAGCAGCCAAACGACCGGGGAGCTGTTTTTT.

V and J are TRBV6-6 and TRBJ1-2; the D is unclear. The CDR3 sequence is 15 residues long. Trimming removed 7 bases from V and 4 bases from J, with 19 bases in between. The germline gives CDR1 MNHNY, CDR2 SVGAGI (reference sequence). CDR3 residues: CASNEDRRVAYGYTF. CDR3 sequence (DNA): TGTGCCAGCAACGAAGACCGGAGGGTCGCCTATGGCTACACCTTC.

The rearrangement uses TRBV10-2 and TRBJ1-2; no clear D. CDR1 is WSHSY, CDR2 SAAADI, per germline. Trimming left V 3 bases short and J 7 bases short, with 15 bases between. The CDR3 is made up of 14 amino acids. The chain's CDR3 is CASSDVGPYGGYTF. The CDR3 DNA sequence: TGCGCCAGCAGTGACGTCGGACCCTATGGTGGCTACACCTTC.